Each of the 9 T cell receptor beta chains below was sequenced from the same sample in a study of blood T cells in healthy people across ages. Combining a sample-barcoded 5' primer with a J-beta primer mix, a second PCR ran for 7 to 11 cycles. TCRdb analysed the 5' RACE reads with MiXCR anew, one entry per CDR3 protein. The repertoire has around 800,000 distinct CDR3 sequences, around 43% of them found once; the top ten carry roughly a fifth. Sequenced input: blood. These receptors were collected from a man aged 55 to 70 in good health.

This clonotype was observed a handful of times. The chain combines TRBV20-1 with TRBJ1-5; D is unclear. The CDR3 extends over 14 amino acids. Germline assignment: CDR1 DFQATT and CDR2 SNEGSKA (reference sequence). Trimming shortened V by 2 bases and J by 4 bases, and 12 bases separated the two germline ends. CDR3 sequence: CSARMALVNQPQHF. Here the CDR3 DNA reads TGCAGTGCTAGAATGGCCCTCGTTAATCAGCCCCAGCATTTT.

This clonotype has a handful of counts. The CDR3 region is CASSVTGAVGADTQYF. The CDR3 DNA follows: TGCGCCAGCAGCGTTACCGGGGCGGTGGGAGCAGATACGCAGTATTTT. The chain links TRBV5-1 to TRBJ2-3; D is possibly TRBD1 or TRBD2 (5 bases each). Germline CDR1 reads SGHRS; CDR2 reads YFSETQ. Trimming removed 4 bases from V and 4 bases from J, with 19 bases in between. The CDR3 spans 16 residues.

The chain links TRBV6-2 or TRBV6-3 to TRBJ2-3; D perhaps matches TRBD2 (6 bases). This CDR3 is 14 amino acids long. Germline V gene sequence: CDR1 MNHEY, CDR2 SVGEGT. Trimming cost V 7 bases and J 4 bases, with 15 bases left between them. The CDR3: CASKLLASPDTQYF. The CDR3 coding sequence is TGTGCCAGCAAACTACTAGCCTCGCCAGATACGCAGTATTTT.

This chain uses TRBV15 with TRBJ2-3; D gene unclear. V was trimmed by 0 bases and J by 0 bases, leaving 7 bases between them. The V gene's germline CDR1 is LNHNV and CDR2 YYDKDF (reference sequence). The CDR3 extends over 15 amino acids. This chain's CDR3 is CATSRDRPSTDTQYF. The CDR3 region has the DNA TGTGCCACCAGCAGAGATCGCCCTAGCACAGATACGCAGTATTTT.

In its sample, this clonotype was seen a few times. The chain joins TRBV6-6 to TRBJ1-2, with TRBD1 identical over 11 bases. V trimming: 4 bases; J trimming: 8 bases; junction bases outside the gene matches: 9. This CDR3 has 15 residues. Germline lookup yields CDR1 MNHNY and CDR2 SVGAGI (reference sequence). In DNA form, the CDR3 reads TGTGCCAGCAGTTCCGGGACAGGGGGTTTGAGAGGCTACACCTTC. Its translation: CASSSGTGGLRGYTF.

This clonotype has a single count. This rearrangement joins TRBV15 to TRBJ2-7; 10 bases agree with TRBD1. Germline lookup yields CDR1 LNHNV and CDR2 YYDKDF (reference sequence). This CDR3 spans 17 amino acids. Germline trimming cut 3 bases from V and 3 bases from J; bases unmatched to any gene: 11. The CDR3 here is CATSSRDRGHGGYEQYF. Written as DNA, the CDR3 is TGTGCCACCAGCAGCAGGGACAGGGGACACGGAGGCTACGAGCAGTACTTC.

To note about this clonotype: Compared with germline, one end of the junction differs, possibly owing to a read error. This chain links TRBV7-2 with TRBJ2-5, with D unresolved. This CDR3 is 14 amino acids long. Germline loops: CDR1 SGHTA, CDR2 FQGNSA. This CDR3 reads CASSLVATQEAQYF. The CDR3 nucleotides read TGTGCCAGCAGCCTCGTCGCTACCCAAGAGGCCCAGTACTTC.

The genes are TRBV7-2 and TRBJ2-1, with D tentatively TRBD2 (6 bases). Between the trimmed V and J ends, which lost 1 base and 3 bases, there was a span of 13 bases. This CDR3 contains 16 residues. Germline loops: CDR1 SGHTA, CDR2 FQGNSA. In DNA, the CDR3 is TGTGCCAGCAGCTTAGGGGTGTGGGGGGTCTACAATGAGCAGTTCTTC. It encodes CASSLGVWGVYNEQFF.

Only a few counts were recorded for this clonotype. The rearrangement uses TRBV29-1 and TRBJ1-2; possible D gene TRBD1, 5 bases. Deletions cut 4 bases from V and 6 bases from J, with 9 bases between. The germline V gene has CDR1 SQVTM and CDR2 ANQGSEA. The CDR3 is 11 amino acids. This CDR3 reads CSVGLGHGYTF. In DNA form, the CDR3 reads TGCAGCGTTGGTTTGGGGCATGGCTACACCTTC.